The 30 T cell receptor beta chains in this list originate from one sample, sequenced in a study of cytomegalovirus exposure and HLA in healthy donors. Both 60 Vbeta primers and 13 Jbeta primers went into the PCR. TCRdb's copy holds only in-frame clones and misses some; the assay was immunoSEQ multiplex PCR. Here the sample spans 150,000 to 200,000 clones, 70% being singletons. Sequencing input: PBMCs. Receptor source: a man between 18 and 29 years old in good health and CMV-seropositive.

CDR3 DNA sequence: TGTGCCAGCACGGAGGGGACAGGGACTATGATTAACTATGGCTACACCTTC. Amino acid sequence: CASTEGTGTMINYGYTF. This chain uses TRBV2 with TRBJ1-2; the match to TRBD1 covers 9 bases. Germline loops: CDR1 SNHLY, CDR2 FYNNEI. Trimming cost V 7 bases and J 1 base; bases outside gene matches: 13. This CDR3 is 17 amino acids long. The full variable domain, rest sourced from reference TRBV2 and TRBJ1-2, is EPEVTQTPSHQVTQMGQEVILRCVPISNHLYFYWYRQILGQKVEFLVSFYNNEISEKSEIFDDQFSVERPDGSNFTLKIRSTKLEDSAMYFCASTEGTGTMINYGYTFGSGTRLTVV.

The gene calls are TRBV18 and TRBJ2-5; 10 positions match TRBD2. With 3 bases clipped from V and 5 bases from J, the junction kept 6 bases outside the gene matches. The CDR3 has 15 residues. CDR1 is KGHSH, CDR2 LQKENI, per germline. The CDR3 region is CASSPGLAGVETQYF. CDR3 in DNA: TGTGCCAGCTCACCGGGGCTAGCGGGAGTTGAGACCCAGTACTTC.

This chain links TRBV11-2 with TRBJ2-2; the D is unclear. The V and J ends lost 3 bases and 5 bases respectively, with 7 bases between them. This CDR3 is built from 13 residues. CDR1 is SGHAT and CDR2 is FQNNGV in the germline V gene. DNA for the CDR3: TGTGCCAGCAGCTTTGCCGGGACCGGGGAGCTGTTTTTT. Translated, it gives CASSFAGTGELFF.

The V gene is TRBV5-6, the J gene TRBJ1-1, with 8 bases aligning to TRBD1. Germline CDR1 SGHDT, CDR2 YYEEEE. Germline trimming cut 4 bases from V and 0 bases from J; bases unmatched to any gene: 11. The CDR3 has 17 residues. The CDR3 loop is CASSQTLDRVMNTEAFF. CDR3 nucleotides: TGTGCCAGCAGCCAGACTCTGGACAGGGTCATGAACACTGAAGCTTTCTTT.

The chain is built from TRBV4-2 and TRBJ1-6; 9 bases align to TRBD1. This CDR3 has 16 residues. After removal of 2 bases from V and 8 bases from J, the junction contained 7 bases not matched to a gene. Germline loops: CDR1 LGHNA, CDR2 YNFKEQ. CDR3 in amino acids: CASSQRNDRGDSPLHF. DNA for the CDR3: TGTGCCAGCAGCCAACGAAATGACAGGGGGGATTCACCCCTCCACTTT.

A word on this clone: The identical CDR3 is also encoded by other nucleotide sequences in the sample. V usage is TRBV29-1 and J usage is TRBJ2-7, with TRBD1 identical over 8 bases. The V gene's germline CDR1 is SQVTM and CDR2 ANQGSEA. Trimming cost V 1 base and J 4 bases; bases outside gene matches: 6. The CDR3 consists of 14 residues. The CDR3 DNA sequence: TGCAGCGTTGAAGTAGGAGACAGGGGTTACGAGCAGTACTTC. Translated: CSVEVGDRGYEQYF.

The rearrangement uses TRBV5-6 and TRBJ1-2; TRBD1 matches at 10 bases. J lost 4 bases, V lost 2 bases, and 5 bases had no gene match. CDR3 length: 15 amino acids. Looked up from germline, CDR1 is SGHDT and CDR2 is YYEEEE. The CDR3 protein is CASSFLGTGAYGYTF. DNA for the CDR3: TGTGCCAGCAGCTTTCTTGGGACAGGGGCCTATGGCTACACCTTC.

V is TRBV10-2 and J is TRBJ2-1; possibly TRBD2 for D (6 bases). CDR3 length: 15 residues. Germline values: CDR1 WSHSY, CDR2 SAAADI. The ends were cut back, 7 bases at V and 6 bases at J, with 19 bases in the middle. This CDR3 reads CASTPDQSGLNEQFF. The CDR3 nucleotides read TGCGCCAGCACCCCAGACCAGAGCGGGCTCAATGAGCAGTTCTTC.

The chain recombines TRBV10-3 with TRBJ1-2; 10 nucleotides align to TRBD1. Germline V lookup: CDR1 ENHRY, CDR2 SYGVKD. CDR3 length equals 12 residues. The J segment lost 8 bases and the V segment lost 4 bases, leaving 1 base of the junction unmatched. The CDR3 nucleotides read TGTGCCATCAGTGTGGGACAGGGGGGCTACACCTTC. Its protein product is CAISVGQGGYTF.

The rearrangement links TRBV6-4 to TRBJ2-3; 11 bases fit TRBD2. Germline CDR1 is MRHNA and CDR2 is SNTAGT. The junction had 3 bases not matched to a gene; V was cut back by 2 bases and J by 5 bases. The CDR3 is 15 amino acids. This CDR3 is CASSDGTSGKDTQYF. The CDR3 DNA reads TGTGCCAGCAGTGACGGGACTAGCGGAAAAGATACGCAGTATTTT.

The chain couples TRBV28 to TRBJ1-6; D is uncertain. Germline V gene sequence: CDR1 MDHEN, CDR2 SYDVKM. V lost 4 bases and J lost 9, with 16 bases in between. CDR3 length: 15 amino acids. The CDR3 sequence is CASSSQSRYLSPLHF. The CDR3 region has the DNA TGTGCCAGCAGTTCCCAATCTAGGTACCTTTCACCCCTCCACTTT.

Concerning this clone: The junction departs from the called germline gene at one end, perhaps through a read error. The chain joins TRBV30 to TRBJ2-1; 8 bases are a match to TRBD1. Germline V lookup: CDR1 GTSNPN, CDR2 SVGIG (reference sequence). The CDR3 runs 11 residues. CDR3 sequence: CAWSPGTGRLF. Here the CDR3 DNA reads TGTGCCTGGAGTCCCGGGACAGGTAGGCTCTTC.

This sequence joins TRBV5-1 and TRBJ2-1; 7 nucleotides agree with TRBD1. Germline V gene lookup returns CDR1 SGHRS and CDR2 YFSETQ. This CDR3 is 13 amino acids long. With 4 bases clipped from V and 6 bases from J, the junction kept 4 bases outside the gene matches. Here the CDR3 reads CASSLGTANEQFF. CDR3 bases: TGCGCCAGCAGCCTCGGGACAGCCAATGAGCAGTTCTTC. The whole variable domain, remainder taken from reference TRBV5-1 and TRBJ2-1, is KAGVTQTPRYLIKTRGQQVTLSCSPISGHRSVSWYQQTPGQGLQFLFEYFSETQRNKGNFPGRFSGRQFSNSRSEMNVSTLELGDSALYLCASSLGTANEQFFGPGTRLTVL.

CDR3 coding DNA: TGTGCCAGCAGGCTTGGGAGGGGCAATGAGCAGTTCTTC. Its translation: CASRLGRGNEQFF. The chain employs TRBV5-8 and TRBJ2-1, with 7 bases fitting TRBD2. CDR3 length: 13 residues. CDR1 SGHTS and CDR2 YDEGEE come from the germline V gene. The V and J ends lost 5 bases and 6 bases, in that order; junction bases with no gene match: 5.

This rearrangement joins TRBV7-6 to TRBJ2-1; the match to TRBD2 covers 8 bases. This CDR3 region has 18 residues. The V gene's germline CDR1 is SGHVS and CDR2 FNYEAQ. V gave up 5 bases and J gave up 6 bases; unmatched junction bases: 18. The CDR3 region is CASSDIADERGYRNEQFF. The CDR3 coding sequence is TGTGCCAGCAGCGATATAGCGGATGAGCGGGGGTACCGCAATGAGCAGTTCTTC.

This clone was found a few times. V is TRBV28 and J is TRBJ2-7; D is ambiguous. V dropped 1 base and J dropped 2 bases, with 12 bases sitting between them. The length of the CDR3 is 15 residues. CDR1 is MDHEN and CDR2 is SYDVKM in the germline V gene. In DNA form, the CDR3 reads TGTGCCAGCAGTTTATCCGGAGAGCTTACCTACGAGCAGTACGTC. Translation: CASSLSGELTYEQYV.

The rearrangement joins TRBV19 to TRBJ2-5, with 9 bases aligning to TRBD1. The CDR3 runs 15 residues. Germline-derived CDR1 and CDR2 are LNHDA and SQIVND (reference sequence). Trimming removed 5 bases from V and 5 bases from J; junction bases left unmatched: 9. This CDR3 reads CASSADRGGSETQYF. The CDR3 nucleotides are TGTGCCAGTAGTGCGGACAGGGGCGGTTCGGAGACCCAGTACTTC.

This chain uses TRBV7-9 with TRBJ2-1; 8 bases line up with TRBD1. CDR3 length: 15 amino acids. Germline CDR1 reads SEHNR; CDR2 reads FQNEAQ (reference sequence). Trimming took 2 bases from V and 7 from J; bases not matched to a gene: 7. CDR3 sequence: CASSLSGGFRNEQFF. In DNA form, the CDR3 reads TGTGCCAGCAGCTTATCAGGGGGCTTTCGTAATGAGCAGTTCTTC.

In this sample, this clone turned up once. The chain combines TRBV6-1 with TRBJ1-1; TRBD1 aligns across 11 bases. The length of the CDR3 is 14 residues. Trimming cost V 4 bases and J 5 bases; bases outside gene matches: 3. CDR1 MNHNS and CDR2 SASEGT come from the germline V gene. CDR3 DNA sequence: TGTGCCAGCAGTGTGGACAGGGGGCGGACTGAAGCTTTCTTT. Protein product: CASSVDRGRTEAFF.

The CDR3 protein is CASSPPESYKLFF. Written as DNA, the CDR3 is TGCGCCAGCAGCCCCCCGGAGTCGTATAAACTGTTTTTT. V usage is TRBV5-1 and J usage is TRBJ1-4; the D is unclear. CDR3 length: 13 residues. Germline values: CDR1 SGHRS, CDR2 YFSETQ. V shed 4 bases and J shed 11 bases, with 15 bases lying between them.

The chain recombines TRBV2 with TRBJ2-6; D possibly corresponds to TRBD1 (6 bases). V was cut by 8 bases and J by 0 bases, with 14 bases left in between. In germline, CDR1 is SNHLY, CDR2 FYNNEI. The CDR3 has 16 amino acids. The CDR3 reads CASGRQADSGANVLTF. The CDR3 DNA reads as TGTGCCAGCGGAAGACAGGCCGACTCTGGGGCCAACGTCCTGACTTTC.

This chain joins TRBV30 and TRBJ1-2, with TRBD1 identical over 7 bases. This CDR3 comprises 14 residues. Germline V gene lookup returns CDR1 GTSNPN and CDR2 SVGIG (reference sequence). The J segment lost 6 bases and the V segment lost 0 bases, leaving 7 bases of the junction unmatched. CDR3 DNA sequence: TGTGCCTGGAGTGTTGGCAGGGGGATGAATGGCTACACCTTC. This codes for CAWSVGRGMNGYTF.

The V gene is TRBV15, the J gene TRBJ1-1; 8 bases fit TRBD1. V lost 0 bases, J lost 4 bases, and 4 bases stayed unmatched. The germline gives CDR1 LNHNV, CDR2 YYDKDF (reference sequence). This CDR3 has 15 amino acids. The CDR3, as DNA: TGTGCCACCAGCAGAGATCGGGGGACAGGCACTGAAGCTTTCTTT. It specifies CATSRDRGTGTEAFF.

The chain links TRBV11-2 to TRBJ2-3, with D possibly TRBD1 on 5 matching bases. Trimming took off 6 bases at V and 5 bases at J, with 18 bases between the two ends. Germline CDR1 is SGHAT and CDR2 is FQNNGV. The CDR3 is 15 amino acids. CDR3 amino acids: CASSPQGFEKDTQYF. The CDR3 region has the DNA TGTGCCAGCAGTCCCCAGGGTTTTGAGAAAGATACGCAGTATTTT.

The chain carries TRBV14 and TRBJ2-1, with D tentatively TRBD2 (5 bases). The CDR3 is 17 amino acids. In germline, CDR1 is SGHDN, CDR2 FVKESK. Trimming left V 1 base short and J 9 bases short, with 22 bases between. CDR3 region: CASSQASAGGPSVEQFF. As DNA, the CDR3 is TGTGCCAGCAGCCAAGCATCTGCGGGCGGGCCGTCAGTTGAGCAGTTCTTC.

In the case of this clone: Germline is not matched at one junction end, which may reflect a read error. V usage is TRBV7-7 and J usage is TRBJ2-5; 8 nucleotides agree with TRBD1. CDR3 length: 14 amino acids. Germline CDR1 SSHAT, CDR2 FNYEAQ (reference sequence). CDR3 nucleotide sequence: TGTGCTAGCAGGCCGACAGGGGCGGGGGAGACCCAGTACTTC. It codes for CASRPTGAGETQYF.

This clone was observed a handful of times. This chain links TRBV7-3 with TRBJ2-1; TRBD1 aligns across 7 bases. CDR1 is SGHTA and CDR2 is FQGTGA in the germline V gene. This CDR3 region has 14 residues. Trimming at V came to 6 bases and at J to 8 bases, leaving 10 bases not matched to a gene. The CDR3 nucleotides are TGTGCCAGCAGTCCTACTGACAGGGCCGATGAGCAGTTCTTC. This encodes CASSPTDRADEQFF.

This chain joins TRBV18 and TRBJ2-5, with 7 positions matching TRBD1. This CDR3 comprises 14 residues. The V segment lost 1 base and the J segment 5 bases; nucleotides outside the gene matches: 4. Germline V gene sequence: CDR1 KGHSH, CDR2 LQKENI. The CDR3 is CASSPQGARETQYF. Written as DNA, the CDR3 is TGTGCCAGCTCACCACAGGGGGCGCGGGAGACCCAGTACTTC.

The chain carries TRBV19 and TRBJ1-5, with D possibly TRBD1 on 6 matching bases. The CDR3 contains 15 residues. Germline V gives CDR1 LNHDA, CDR2 SQIVND (reference sequence). V shed 8 bases and J shed 2 bases, with 16 bases lying between them. Here the CDR3 reads CASATGTRGNQPQHF. In DNA form, the CDR3 reads TGTGCCAGTGCAACCGGGACAAGGGGCAATCAGCCCCAGCATTTT.

The gene calls are TRBV6-6 and TRBJ2-7; D possibly corresponds to TRBD2 (7 bases). The germline CDR1 and CDR2 sequences are MNHNY and SVGAGI (reference sequence). The germline V and J ends were trimmed by 0 bases and 1 base, with 13 bases remaining between them. The CDR3 spans 16 residues. The CDR3 nucleotides read TGTGCCAGCAGTTACTCCACCGCGGGGGCGTCCTACGAGCAGTACGTC. Its translation is CASSYSTAGASYEQYV.